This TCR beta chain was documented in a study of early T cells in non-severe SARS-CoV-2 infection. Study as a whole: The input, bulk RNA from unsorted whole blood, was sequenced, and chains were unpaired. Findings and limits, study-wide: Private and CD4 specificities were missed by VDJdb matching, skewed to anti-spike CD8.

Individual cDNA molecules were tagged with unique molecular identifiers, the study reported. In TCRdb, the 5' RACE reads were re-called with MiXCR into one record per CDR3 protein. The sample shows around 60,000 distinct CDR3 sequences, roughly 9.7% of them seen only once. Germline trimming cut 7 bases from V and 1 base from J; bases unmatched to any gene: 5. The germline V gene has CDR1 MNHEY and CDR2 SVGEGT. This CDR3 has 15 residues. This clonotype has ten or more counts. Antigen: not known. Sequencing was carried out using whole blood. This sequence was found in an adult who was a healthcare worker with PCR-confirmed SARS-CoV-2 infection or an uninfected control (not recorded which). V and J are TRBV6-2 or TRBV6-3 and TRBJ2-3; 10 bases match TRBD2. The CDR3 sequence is CASTPSGRGTDTQYF. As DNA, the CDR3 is TGTGCCAGCACCCCTAGCGGGAGAGGCACAGATACGCAGTATTTT.